The 25 T cell receptor beta chains in this list originate from one sample, sequenced in a study of prognosis after radiotherapy for stage I lung cancer. Amplification of TCR beta CDR3 from genomic DNA used two-round multiplex PCR. The first round of PCR was done with primers that matched each TRBV and TRBJ gene. TCRdb used MiXCR to reprocess the multiplex PCR reads, holding one entry per CDR3 protein. The repertoire holds over 45,000 distinct CDR3 sequences, with 26% as singletons. This material consisted of PBMCs, taken before or after stereotactic body radiation therapy (not recorded which). All receptors derive from a donor at least 50 years old with non-small cell lung cancer.

This clonotype was seen at least ten times. The chain carries TRBV7-6 and TRBJ1-4; maybe TRBD1 (6 bases). The germline gives CDR1 SGHVS, CDR2 FNYEAQ. This CDR3 is 15 amino acids long. V gave up 4 bases and J gave up 4 bases, with 13 bases separating them. CDR3 DNA: TGTGCCAGCAGCTCGACAGGAAGGGGTAATGAAAAACTGTTTTTT. It specifies CASSSTGRGNEKLFF.

The table lists this clonotype with many counts. This rearrangement joins TRBV3-1 to TRBJ1-2; 7 nucleotides agree with TRBD1. Germline assignment: CDR1 LGHDT and CDR2 YNNKEL (reference sequence). This CDR3 has 15 amino acids. V dropped 5 bases and J dropped 4; count of bases not matched to a gene: 10. CDR3 coding DNA: TGTGCCAGCAGCAAACTACGACAGGGTTCCTATGGCTACACCTTC. Its translation: CASSKLRQGSYGYTF.

This chain connects TRBV6-1 to TRBJ2-6; the D is unclear. CDR3 length: 14 amino acids. The V gene's germline CDR1 is MNHNS and CDR2 SASEGT. The V end lost 3 bases, the J end lost 10 bases, and 13 bases lay between the germline ends. CDR3 sequence (DNA): TGTGCCAGCAGTGACCCCTCTGGGGAAAACGTCCTGACTTTC. The encoded protein is CASSDPSGENVLTF.

CDR3 region: CASSPRGWIGFYEQYF. CDR3 sequence (DNA): TGTGCCAGCAGTCCACGAGGGTGGATCGGCTTCTACGAGCAGTACTTC. The chain recombines TRBV6-1 with TRBJ2-7; a possible D gene is TRBD2 (5 bases). The germline V and J ends were trimmed by 5 bases and 3 bases, with 20 bases remaining between them. CDR1 and CDR2 from the germline V gene are MNHNS and SASEGT. This CDR3 has 16 amino acids.

This clonotype was observed many times. The chain joins TRBV4-1 to TRBJ2-2; TRBD1 might be the D (6 bases). Germline-derived CDR1 and CDR2 are MGHRA and YSYEKL. The ends were cut back, 1 base at V and 4 bases at J, with 13 bases in the middle. The CDR3 consists of 16 residues. The CDR3 is CASSQVSGALTGELFF. The CDR3 coding sequence is TGCGCCAGCAGCCAAGTCTCAGGGGCCCTCACCGGGGAGCTGTTTTTT.

At least ten counts were recorded for this clonotype. V and J are TRBV7-2 and TRBJ1-5, with D possibly being TRBD1 (5 bases). Germline loops: CDR1 SGHTA, CDR2 FQGNSA. This CDR3 is built from 15 residues. V lost 5 bases to trimming and J lost 7 bases, with 18 bases between them. The CDR3 spells CASSPMGGMNQPQHF. The CDR3 DNA is TGTGCCAGCAGCCCAATGGGGGGAATGAACCAGCCCCAGCATTTT.

At least ten counts were recorded for this clonotype. This chain connects TRBV20-1 to TRBJ2-7; D tentatively reads TRBD1 or TRBD2 (5 bases each). The CDR3 loop spans 14 amino acids. Deletions cut 6 bases from V and 0 bases from J, with 15 bases between. Germline CDR1 DFQATT, CDR2 SNEGSKA (reference sequence). CDR3 amino acids: CSASGTESSYEQYF. Written as DNA, the CDR3 is TGCAGTGCCTCGGGGACCGAGAGCTCCTACGAGCAGTACTTC.

There are many counts of this clonotype. CDR3 loop: CASSSIQGRGGELFF. The CDR3 region has the DNA TGTGCCAGCAGCTCAATACAGGGGAGAGGCGGGGAGCTGTTTTTT. The J gene is TRBJ2-2, the V gene TRBV11-2; 7 bases match TRBD1. Trimming removed 4 bases from V and 7 bases from J; junction bases left unmatched: 9. Germline loops: CDR1 SGHAT, CDR2 FQNNGV. CDR3 size: 15 residues.

The V and J genes are TRBV5-1 and TRBJ1-4; TRBD1 is a possible D gene (5 bases). This CDR3 region has 14 residues. Deletions cut 5 bases from V and 5 bases from J, with 13 bases between. CDR1 SGHRS and CDR2 YFSETQ come from the germline V gene. This chain's CDR3 is CASRTGTLNEKLFF. The CDR3 coding sequence is TGCGCCAGCAGAACCGGGACCCTGAATGAAAAACTGTTTTTT.

This clonotype came up many times. The chain couples TRBV6-1 to TRBJ1-1; no reliable D call. The V end was cut by 5 bases, the J end by 10 bases, with 14 bases between. The germline gives CDR1 MNHNS, CDR2 SASEGT. The CDR3 has 12 residues. CDR3 sequence (DNA): TGTGCCAGCAGTCCGCACGGAGAGGGAGCTTTCTTT. It yields the protein CASSPHGEGAFF.

This clonotype was seen many times. The J gene is TRBJ1-1, the V gene TRBV5-1; 8 nucleotides line up with TRBD1. V lost 3 bases to trimming and J lost 1 base; unmatched junction nucleotides: 8. Germline V CDR1 and CDR2: SGHRS, YFSETQ. The CDR3 contains 16 residues. The CDR3 region is CASSYGPTGANTEAFF. CDR3 nucleotides: TGCGCCAGCAGCTACGGTCCGACAGGGGCGAACACTGAAGCTTTCTTT.

This clonotype was seen repeatedly, ten times or more. This chain links TRBV20-1 with TRBJ1-4; D unresolved. This CDR3 has 14 amino acids. Per the germline V gene, CDR1 is DFQATT and CDR2 is SNEGSKA (reference sequence). Trimming pared 3 bases from V and 3 bases from J, leaving 11 bases between. The CDR3: CSASRGRANEKLFF. CDR3 DNA: TGCAGTGCTAGTCGAGGCAGAGCTAATGAAAAACTGTTTTTT.

In regard to this clonotype: A read error is likely here: a far larger clone is one base away. V and J are TRBV6-4 and TRBJ1-2; TRBD1 matches at 7 bases. J gave up 7 bases and V 3 bases, and 11 bases lay outside the gene matches. CDR1 and CDR2 (germline): MRHNA, SNTAGT. The CDR3 spans 15 residues. CDR3 sequence reads: CASSEFVGGASGYTF. In nucleotides, the CDR3 is TGTGCCAGCAGTGAATTTGTAGGGGGCGCTTCTGGCTACACCTTC.

Comment on this clonotype: A read error is the likely source, as a far larger clone sits one nucleotide away. This chain links TRBV6-2 or TRBV6-3 with TRBJ2-1, with D perhaps matching TRBD2 (5 bases). Trimming shortened V by 6 bases and J by 10 bases, and 19 bases separated the two germline ends. Germline CDR1 is MNHEY and CDR2 is SVGEGT. The CDR3 covers 14 residues. CDR3 DNA: TGTGCCAGCAGCGCCGACGGGAACGGCTACGAGCAGTTCTTC. Residues: CASSADGNGYEQFF.

Concerning this clonotype: This likely reflects a read error, since a far larger clone is one base away. This likely comes from a read error, as the CDR3 has no conserved phenylalanine or tryptophan at its end. This chain connects TRBV7-9 to TRBJ1-2; 10 nucleotides line up with TRBD1. The germline gives CDR1 SEHNR, CDR2 FQNEAQ (reference sequence). After removal of 3 bases from V and 6 bases from J, the junction contained 4 bases not matched to a gene. The CDR3 sequence is 14 residues long. The CDR3 is CASSFLGTGDGYTY. The CDR3 DNA is TGTGCCAGCAGCTTTCTAGGGACAGGGGATGGCTACACCTAC.

This clonotype was observed at least ten times. V and J are TRBV19 and TRBJ1-5; TRBD1 might be the D (5 bases). Trimming shortened V by 0 bases and J by 9 bases, and 12 bases separated the two germline ends. The CDR3 runs to 14 residues. CDR1 and CDR2 from the germline V gene are LNHDA and SQIVND (reference sequence). In DNA, the CDR3 is TGTGCCAGTAGTATAGATCAGGGTACAAGGCCCCAGCATTTT. It translates to CASSIDQGTRPQHF.

The V gene is TRBV28, the J gene TRBJ2-1, with TRBD2 identical over 9 bases. The V gene's germline CDR1 is MDHEN and CDR2 SYDVKM. The CDR3 is 17 residues long. J gave up 8 bases and V 4 bases, and 15 bases lay outside the gene matches. CDR3 in amino acids: CASSYFSGGVPPYEQFF. As DNA, the CDR3 is TGTGCCAGCAGTTACTTTAGCGGGGGCGTCCCACCCTATGAGCAGTTCTTC.

This clonotype was found many times. This rearrangement joins TRBV5-6 to TRBJ1-4; the D gene is possibly TRBD1 (5 bases). Per the germline V gene, CDR1 is SGHDT and CDR2 is YYEEEE. V lost 3 bases to trimming and J lost 12 bases, with 12 bases between them. This CDR3 has 12 residues. The CDR3 protein is CASSYRDRQLFF. The CDR3 DNA sequence: TGTGCCAGCAGCTACCGGGACCGGCAACTGTTTTTT.

This clonotype came up many times. V and J are TRBV9 and TRBJ2-3; D unclear. Trimming left V 6 bases short and J 8 bases short, with 16 bases between. CDR1 and CDR2 (germline): SGDLS, YYNGEE. The CDR3 has 13 residues. In DNA form, the CDR3 reads TGTGCCAGCACCCCGGACCCTTTCGGTACGCAGTATTTT. Translating it yields CASTPDPFGTQYF.

This clonotype has a count of ten or more. J is TRBJ2-7 and V is TRBV20-1, with 8 positions matching TRBD1. The CDR3 runs to 14 residues. V shed 0 bases and J 5 bases; nucleotides not matched to a gene: 6. The germline V gene encodes CDR1 DFQATT and CDR2 SNEGSKA (reference sequence). The DNA of the CDR3 is TGCAGTGCTAGAGAGGACAGGGTTCAGGACGAGCAGTACTTC. The encoded protein is CSAREDRVQDEQYF.

This clonotype has just a few counts. The J gene is TRBJ2-1, the V gene TRBV4-1; no clear D gene. V gave up 11 bases and J gave up 10 bases, with 9 bases separating them. Germline V gene data show CDR1 as MGHRA and CDR2 as YSYEKL. The CDR3 extends over 9 amino acids. The CDR3 region is CAQPLEQFF. As DNA, the CDR3 is TGCGCCCAGCCGTTGGAGCAGTTCTTC.

For this clonotype: A single base separates this from a much larger clone, so it may be a read error. V and J are TRBV5-4 and TRBJ1-1, with a weak D call TRBD1 (5 bases). The germline CDR1 and CDR2 sequences are SGHNT and YYREEE (reference sequence). The ends were cut back, 4 bases at V and 4 bases at J, with 17 bases in the middle. The CDR3 is 15 residues long. CDR3 nucleotides: TGTGCCAGCAGCGAAGTGGGGCTGGGGGGCACTGAAGCTTTCTTT. It specifies CASSEVGLGGTEAFF.

This clonotype was seen repeatedly, ten times or more. This chain connects TRBV29-1 to TRBJ2-3; 9 positions agree with TRBD2. CDR1 is SQVTM and CDR2 is ANQGSEA in the germline V gene. Unmatched junction bases numbered 8, after V lost 2 bases and J lost 2 bases. The CDR3 contains 16 residues. The CDR3 coding sequence is TGCAGCGTTGAAAGAGGGCGGGGGGGAAACACAGATACGCAGTATTTT. It is translated as CSVERGRGGNTDTQYF.

This clonotype was counted many times. The chain is built from TRBV9 and TRBJ2-3, with D possibly TRBD1 on 6 matching bases. Looked up from germline, CDR1 is SGDLS and CDR2 is YYNGEE. This CDR3 comprises 14 residues. Trimming pared 0 bases from V and 4 bases from J, leaving 9 bases between. CDR3: CASSVDGTSDTQYF. CDR3 bases: TGTGCCAGCAGCGTAGACGGGACATCAGATACGCAGTATTTT.

Notes on this clonotype: At one end the junction does not follow the germline gene, possibly because of a read error. J is TRBJ2-2 and V is TRBV6-2 or TRBV6-3; 8 bases align to TRBD1. The CDR3 is made up of 16 amino acids. The V gene's germline CDR1 is MNHEY and CDR2 SVGEGT. The DNA for the CDR3 is TGTGTCAGCAGTCAATGCCCGACAGGGGCGGGCGGGGAGCTGTTTTTT. Protein product: CVSSQCPTGAGGELFF.